The present T cell receptor (beta chain) was sequenced within a study of blood T cell repertoires in COVID-19. Across the study: T cells, B-cell-depleted T cells, or PBMCs supplied cDNA or gDNA.

Germline CDR1 and CDR2: MNHEY and SVGAGI. The ends lost 9 bases at V and 7 bases at J; junction bases unmatched: 9. The CDR3 loop spans 14 amino acids. The assay was immunoSEQ multiplex PCR, and TCRdb's table has in-frame clones only and misses some. The sample consists of approximately 230,000 clones, 87% of them appearing once. The source of this sequence is a man younger than 35 with active or convalescent COVID-19. Sequencing used peripheral blood. The rearrangement links TRBV6-5 to TRBJ1-6; 7 bases are a match to TRBD1. The CDR3 sequence is CASYRGSENSPLHF. The CDR3 DNA follows: TGTGCCAGTTACAGGGGCTCGGAGAATTCACCCCTCCACTTT.